This TCR beta chain was captured in a study of cytomegalovirus exposure and HLA in healthy donors. Broader study findings: It was reportedly the case that the classifier diagnosed cytomegalovirus status with high specificity and sensitivity. Three chains linked to CMV were shown in vitro to be specific for CMV antigens. Rare sequences made up most TCRs, while some public TCRs were found in many donors.

In this sample, this clone turned up once. Its specificity is unknown. V gave up 2 bases and J gave up 8 bases, with 11 bases separating them. The CDR3 length is 13 residues. Germline V CDR1 and CDR2: SGHRS, YFSETQ. The protocol was immunoSEQ multiplex PCR, while the TCRdb copy is restricted to in-frame clones and leaves out a portion. This repertoire shows 150,000 to 200,000 clones, roughly 95% found once; its top ten account for about 0.89%. From the 120-subject validation cohort, which was separate from the roughly 680-subject first cohort, the donors were drawn. The genes are TRBV5-1 and TRBJ2-1; D perhaps matches TRBD1 (6 bases). The TCR was taken from a young woman in good health and CMV-seronegative. Sequences were obtained from PBMCs. The CDR3 sequence: CASSFRGKDEQFF. The CDR3 DNA follows: TGCGCCAGCAGCTTTAGGGGGAAGGATGAGCAGTTCTTC. Looking up the rest from reference TRBV5-1 and TRBJ2-1 gives the full variable domain: KAGVTQTPRYLIKTRGQQVTLSCSPISGHRSVSWYQQTPGQGLQFLFEYFSETQRNKGNFPGRFSGRQFSNSRSEMNVSTLELGDSALYLCASSFRGKDEQFFGPGTRLTVL.